The 32 T cell receptor beta chains below come from one sample, sequenced in a study of T-cell memory formation after mild COVID-19. TCRdb independently ran MiXCR on the 5' RACE reads; one entry per CDR3 protein. The table records around 90,000 distinct CDR3 sequences, 10% to 15% of them present only once. The sample taken for sequencing was PBMCs or a T cell subset sorted from them (not recorded which). The receptors shown here come from an adult woman who had mild COVID-19 (a few samples of this study predate the infection). Cell type and time point are not known.

The rearrangement joins TRBV29-1 to TRBJ2-3; weak D call: TRBD2 (5 bases). Germline V gene sequence: CDR1 SQVTM, CDR2 ANQGSEA. The length of the CDR3 is 12 residues. The V and J ends lost 5 bases and 2 bases respectively, with 8 bases between them. The CDR3 reads CSVRTHTDTQYF. In nucleotides, the CDR3 is TGCAGCGTTAGGACTCACACAGATACGCAGTATTTT.

This clonotype was observed a few times. The rearrangement uses TRBV5-8 and TRBJ2-1; D is tentatively TRBD1 or TRBD2 (5 bases each). Germline CDR1 reads SGHTS; CDR2 reads YDEGEE. V was clipped by 3 bases and J by 13 bases, with 17 bases between them. The CDR3 loop spans 13 amino acids. The CDR3 bases are TGTGCCAGCAGCTCCGGGCCGAGGGGTGAACAGTTCTTC. Translating gives CASSSGPRGEQFF.

This clonotype was detected a few times. This chain uses TRBV5-1 with TRBJ2-7, with TRBD2 matching 8 bases. This CDR3 region has 15 residues. Germline V CDR1 and CDR2: SGHRS, YFSETQ. J gave up 0 bases and V 4 bases, and 6 bases lay outside the gene matches. The CDR3: CASSAGGASSYEQYF. CDR3 coding DNA: TGCGCCAGCAGCGCGGGGGGCGCAAGCTCCTACGAGCAGTACTTC.

This clonotype was found many times. V is TRBV29-1 and J is TRBJ2-1; 12 nucleotides agree with TRBD1. Germline lookup yields CDR1 SQVTM and CDR2 ANQGSEA. This CDR3 spans 15 amino acids. With V trimmed by 4 bases and J by 7 bases, 8 bases remained unmatched. In DNA form, the CDR3 reads TGCAGCGTTGCGGGAGGGACAGGGGGCGGAAATGAGCAGTTCTTC. This translates into CSVAGGTGGGNEQFF.

The rearrangement links TRBV7-9 to TRBJ2-7, with 7 bases identical to TRBD1. The J segment lost 7 bases and the V segment lost 3 bases, leaving 12 bases of the junction unmatched. Germline V lookup: CDR1 SEHNR, CDR2 FQNEAQ (reference sequence). The CDR3 contains 15 residues. The CDR3 nucleotides read TGTGCCAGCAGCTTGGATGACAGGGTGGTCGGGGAGCAGTACTTC. Its protein is CASSLDDRVVGEQYF.

The rearrangement uses TRBV5-6 and TRBJ2-5, with a weak D call TRBD2 (6 bases). The V end was cut by 3 bases, the J end by 4 bases, with 19 bases between. Germline lookup yields CDR1 SGHDT and CDR2 YYEEEE. The length of the CDR3 is 16 residues. Here the CDR3 reads CASSSGTQTQGETQYF. DNA of the CDR3: TGTGCCAGCAGCTCCGGGACTCAGACCCAAGGAGAGACCCAGTACTTC.

The rearrangement uses TRBV7-9 and TRBJ2-7; D is uncertain. This CDR3 has 12 residues. The germline gives CDR1 SEHNR, CDR2 FQNEAQ (reference sequence). V was pared by 3 bases and J by 5 bases, with 8 bases between. The CDR3: CASSFTANEQYF. The CDR3 DNA reads as TGTGCCAGCAGCTTTACAGCGAACGAGCAGTACTTC.

This clonotype has just a few counts. V is TRBV9 and J is TRBJ1-2, with D hard to call. Germline V gives CDR1 SGDLS, CDR2 YYNGEE. This CDR3 has 16 residues. V lost 0 bases and J lost 8, with 20 bases in between. The CDR3 DNA reads TGTGCCAGCAGCGTAGCTGATGGCCCGGTAATAAAGGGCTACACCTTC. Residues: CASSVADGPVIKGYTF.

This clonotype was seen a few times. This chain links TRBV15 with TRBJ2-7, with D unresolved. The CDR3 is 13 residues long. With 3 bases removed from V and 3 bases from J, the gap between germline ends came to 9 bases. CDR1 and CDR2 (germline): LNHNV, YYDKDF (reference sequence). The CDR3 DNA follows: TGTGCCACCAGCAGGTCGTTGGACTACGAGCAGTACTTC. Residues: CATSRSLDYEQYF. Full variable domain (rest looked up from reference TRBV15 and TRBJ2-7): DAMVIQNPRYQVTQFGKPVTLSCSQTLNHNVMYWYQQKSSQAPKLLFHYYDKDFNNEADTPDNFQSRRPNTSFCFLDIRSPGLGDTAMYLCATSRSLDYEQYFGPGTRLTVT.

The rearrangement uses TRBV6-6 and TRBJ2-7; D might be TRBD1 or TRBD2, each matching 5 bases. V shed 5 bases and J shed 2 bases, with 10 bases lying between them. This CDR3 is built from 13 residues. The germline V gene encodes CDR1 MNHNY and CDR2 SVGAGI (reference sequence). CDR3 residues: CASSQGPTYEQYF. DNA for the CDR3: TGTGCCAGCAGTCAGGGACCGACCTACGAGCAGTACTTC.

This chain joins TRBV25-1 and TRBJ2-1; the D gene is possibly TRBD2 (5 bases). Trimming pared 8 bases from V and 0 bases from J, leaving 11 bases between. Looked up from germline, CDR1 is MGHDK and CDR2 is SYGVNS. The CDR3 totals 14 residues. CDR3 amino acids: CASALGSSYNEQFF. CDR3 nucleotide sequence: TGTGCCAGCGCCCTAGGGAGCTCCTACAATGAGCAGTTCTTC.

This clonotype turned up a few times. The chain has TRBV7-9 and TRBJ2-3, with no clear D. CDR1 is SEHNR and CDR2 is FQNEAQ in the germline V gene (reference sequence). The CDR3 consists of 15 residues. The ends were cut back, 3 bases at V and 2 bases at J, with 12 bases in the middle. CDR3 nucleotide sequence: TGTGCCAGCAGCTTCTTTCAGGACCTCACAGATACGCAGTATTTT. This sequence encodes CASSFFQDLTDTQYF.

The V call is TRBV4-1, the J call TRBJ2-7; maybe TRBD1 (5 bases). The CDR3 length is 13 residues. Germline V CDR1 and CDR2: MGHRA, YSYEKL. V lost 1 base and J lost 8, with 12 bases in between. The CDR3 DNA reads TGCGCCAGCAGCCAAGGGGGCACAACCCAGCAGTACTTC. It translates to CASSQGGTTQQYF.

The rearrangement uses TRBV12-3 or TRBV12-4 and TRBJ1-5; D not resolved. V lost 7 bases and J 2 bases, leaving 6 bases between the germline ends. This CDR3 contains 12 residues. The CDR3 region is CASTPGNQPQHF. CDR3 DNA sequence: TGTGCCAGCACCCCGGGCAATCAGCCCCAGCATTTT.

There are a few counts of this clonotype. The chain is built from TRBV11-2 and TRBJ2-1, with 11 bases fitting TRBD2. Trimming took 0 bases from V and 4 from J; bases not matched to a gene: 14. CDR1 and CDR2 (germline): SGHAT, FQNNGV. CDR3 length: 20 residues. CDR3 loop: CASSLDALGLAEVGYNEQFF. DNA for the CDR3: TGTGCCAGCAGCTTAGACGCCCTGGGACTAGCGGAGGTGGGGTACAATGAGCAGTTCTTC.

This clonotype was counted at least ten times. The chain is built from TRBV5-1 and TRBJ2-7; D uncertain. Germline values: CDR1 SGHRS, CDR2 YFSETQ. V lost 0 bases to trimming and J lost 3 bases, with 7 bases between them. The CDR3 covers 13 residues. The CDR3 nucleotides read TGCGCCAGCAGCTTGGGAGACAACTACGAGCAGTACTTC. Protein sequence: CASSLGDNYEQYF.

This clonotype was detected a few times. The chain couples TRBV11-3 to TRBJ2-1; 11 bases match TRBD2. The J segment lost 4 bases and the V segment lost 8 bases, leaving 10 bases of the junction unmatched. The length of the CDR3 is 16 residues. Germline V gene lookup returns CDR1 SGHNT and CDR2 YENEEA. The CDR3 here is CASVDELAGVYNEQFF. The CDR3 DNA is TGTGCCAGCGTGGATGAACTAGCGGGAGTATACAATGAGCAGTTCTTC.

This chain uses TRBV2 with TRBJ1-1; D remains ambiguous. Deletions cut 2 bases from V and 3 bases from J, with 10 bases between. Germline CDR1 is SNHLY and CDR2 is FYNNEI. The CDR3 totals 14 residues. CDR3 in DNA: TGTGCCAGCAGTGAACGCCGGCAGGACACTGAAGCTTTCTTT. It translates to CASSERRQDTEAFF.

This clonotype was counted many times. The chain links TRBV7-3 to TRBJ2-7; weak D call: TRBD2 (6 bases). The CDR3 is 13 residues long. Germline V lookup: CDR1 SGHTA, CDR2 FQGTGA. V lost 2 bases to trimming and J lost 2 bases, with 7 bases between them. This chain's CDR3 is CASSLGEAYEQYF. The CDR3 nucleotides read TGTGCCAGCAGCTTAGGGGAGGCCTACGAGCAGTACTTC.

This clonotype has a handful of counts. The chain combines TRBV24-1 with TRBJ2-7; D unclear. The CDR3 extends over 13 amino acids. V lost 4 bases and J 6 bases, leaving 12 bases between the germline ends. The germline CDR1 and CDR2 sequences are KGHDR and SFDVKD. The CDR3 nucleotides are TGTGCCACCAGTGACACAATAGGTGGCGAGCAGTACTTC. Translated, it gives CATSDTIGGEQYF.

The rearrangement uses TRBV12-3 or TRBV12-4 and TRBJ2-1; 7 bases match TRBD1. The length of the CDR3 is 15 residues. J lost 6 bases, V lost 5 bases, and 10 bases had no gene match. The CDR3 sequence: CASSLTGQRGNEQFF. In DNA form, the CDR3 reads TGTGCCAGCAGTCTCACGGGACAGAGAGGCAATGAGCAGTTCTTC.

The rearrangement joins TRBV29-1 to TRBJ2-1, with 12 bases aligning to TRBD2. CDR3 size: 19 residues. CDR1 and CDR2 (germline): SQVTM, ANQGSEA. Trimming took 3 bases from V and 0 from J; bases not matched to a gene: 12. CDR3 residues: CSVEGLAGGPGDSYNEQFF. The CDR3 DNA reads as TGCAGCGTTGAGGGTCTAGCGGGAGGGCCGGGTGACTCCTACAATGAGCAGTTCTTC.

Ten or more counts support this clonotype. The chain links TRBV7-2 to TRBJ2-7, with TRBD1 matching 9 bases. V gave up 2 bases and J gave up 5 bases; unmatched junction bases: 16. This CDR3 region has 18 residues. Germline V gene sequence: CDR1 SGHTA, CDR2 FQGNSA. The CDR3, as DNA: TGTGCCAGCAGCTTACCCCGGGACAGGGAGGAGGATAATGACGAGCAGTACTTC. Translation gives CASSLPRDREEDNDEQYF.

The rearrangement links TRBV9 to TRBJ1-6, with a tentative D call TRBD1 (6 bases). V lost 3 bases to trimming and J lost 15 bases, with 13 bases between them. Germline lookup yields CDR1 SGDLS and CDR2 YYNGEE. This CDR3 contains 12 residues. The CDR3 DNA reads TGTGCCAGCAGCGGAGAGGACAGAAGCCTCCACTTT. Amino acids: CASSGEDRSLHF.

This clonotype has just a few counts. This chain uses TRBV20-1 with TRBJ2-7; D gene uncertain. This CDR3 is built from 15 residues. V shed 5 bases and J shed 3 bases, with 20 bases lying between them. Germline CDR1 DFQATT, CDR2 SNEGSKA (reference sequence). Here the CDR3 reads CSAPPSQYSIYEQYF. The CDR3 bases are TGCAGTGCTCCCCCTTCTCAGTATTCGATCTACGAGCAGTACTTC.

This clonotype was seen only a few times. The CDR3: CATSDFDRGAEAFF. Written as DNA, the CDR3 is TGTGCCACCAGTGATTTCGACAGGGGCGCTGAAGCTTTCTTT. V gene TRBV24-1 combines with J gene TRBJ1-1, with TRBD1 matching over 8 bases. The length of the CDR3 is 14 residues. From germline, CDR1 is KGHDR and CDR2 SFDVKD. V trimming: 1 base; J trimming: 6 bases; junction bases outside the gene matches: 3.

The chain joins TRBV7-8 to TRBJ2-5; 8 bases agree with TRBD2. Unmatched junction bases numbered 11, after V lost 0 bases and J lost 5 bases. The length of the CDR3 is 17 residues. The germline V gene has CDR1 SGHVS and CDR2 FQNEAQ. CDR3 sequence: CASSLASRGLAEETQYF. CDR3 nucleotides: TGTGCCAGCAGCTTAGCGAGTAGAGGACTAGCCGAGGAGACCCAGTACTTC.

Only a few counts were recorded for this clonotype. The chain joins TRBV12-5 to TRBJ1-1; D gene ambiguous. Trimming took 1 base from V and 7 from J, leaving 16 bases between them. The CDR3 totals 15 residues. CDR1 and CDR2 (germline): LGHNT, FRNRAP. For the CDR3, the DNA is TGTGCTAGTGGTTTGGCCCCCCATTCCAGCTATGAAGCTTTCTTT. As protein: CASGLAPHSSYEAFF.

This clonotype was detected only a few times. The chain has TRBV29-1 and TRBJ2-2, with 7 positions matching TRBD1. Trimming took 7 bases from V and 1 from J; bases not matched to a gene: 9. Germline V gene sequence: CDR1 SQVTM, CDR2 ANQGSEA. This CDR3 contains 15 residues. As DNA, the CDR3 is TGCAGCGCCGCCCCCCAGGGGGAGAACACCGGGGAGCTGTTTTTT. This gives the protein CSAAPQGENTGELFF.

The chain joins TRBV5-1 to TRBJ2-7; D not certain. Germline loops: CDR1 SGHRS, CDR2 YFSETQ. The CDR3 is 11 residues long. The V gene lost 0 bases and the J gene lost 6 bases, with 4 bases spanning the gap. The CDR3 here is CASSLGLEQYF. As DNA, the CDR3 is TGCGCCAGCAGCTTGGGCCTCGAGCAGTACTTC.

The CDR3 DNA reads TGTGCCAGCAGCTTCCGGGACAGCCCGTACCAAGAGACCCAGTACTTC. Amino acid sequence: CASSFRDSPYQETQYF. This chain connects TRBV7-9 to TRBJ2-5; 7 bases fit TRBD1. The CDR3 length is 16 residues. From germline, CDR1 is SEHNR and CDR2 FQNEAQ (reference sequence). V shed 3 bases and J 0 bases; nucleotides not matched to a gene: 7.

This clonotype is categorized as medium-sized. The chain is built from TRBV7-2 and TRBJ2-2, with D possibly being TRBD1 (5 bases). The CDR3 loop spans 14 amino acids. V gave up 1 base and J gave up 9 bases, with 12 bases separating them. CDR1 and CDR2 from the germline V gene are SGHTA and FQGNSA. Here the CDR3 DNA reads TGTGCCAGCAGCTTAGGGGCAGGGAATCGGGAGCTGTTTTTT. Residues: CASSLGAGNRELFF.